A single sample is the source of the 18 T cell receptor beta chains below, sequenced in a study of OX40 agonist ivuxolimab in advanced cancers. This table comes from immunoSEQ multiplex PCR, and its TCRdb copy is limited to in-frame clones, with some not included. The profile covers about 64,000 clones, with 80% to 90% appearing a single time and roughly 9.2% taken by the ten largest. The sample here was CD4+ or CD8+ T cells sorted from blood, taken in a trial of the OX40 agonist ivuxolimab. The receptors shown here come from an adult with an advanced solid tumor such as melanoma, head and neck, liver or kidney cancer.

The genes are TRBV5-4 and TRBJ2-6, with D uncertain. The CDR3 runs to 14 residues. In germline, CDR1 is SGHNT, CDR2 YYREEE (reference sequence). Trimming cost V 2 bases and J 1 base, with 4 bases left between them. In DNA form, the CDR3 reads TGTGCCAGCAGCTTAGAATCTGGGGCCAACGTCCTGACTTTC. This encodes CASSLESGANVLTF.

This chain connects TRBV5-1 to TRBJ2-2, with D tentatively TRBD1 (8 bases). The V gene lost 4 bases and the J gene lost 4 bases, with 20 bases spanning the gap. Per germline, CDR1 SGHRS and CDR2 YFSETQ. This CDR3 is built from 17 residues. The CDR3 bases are TGCGCCAGCAGCCCTGGACCGACAGGGGAGGGCACCGGGGAGCTGTTTTTT. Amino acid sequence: CASSPGPTGEGTGELFF.

CDR3 in DNA: TGCAGCGGCACAGGGACAGGGCATGGAAACACCATATATTTT. It specifies CSGTGTGHGNTIYF. This chain uses TRBV29-1 with TRBJ1-3, with 9 bases fitting TRBD1. This CDR3 is built from 14 residues. Germline CDR1 and CDR2: SQVTM and ANQGSEA. V gave up 7 bases and J gave up 3 bases; unmatched junction bases: 7.

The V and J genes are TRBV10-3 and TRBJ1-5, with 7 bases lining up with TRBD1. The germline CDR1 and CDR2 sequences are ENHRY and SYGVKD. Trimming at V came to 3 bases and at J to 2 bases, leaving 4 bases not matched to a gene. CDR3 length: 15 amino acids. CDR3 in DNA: TGTGCCATCAGTGAAGGGGGCAACGGCAATCAGCCCCAGCATTTT. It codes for CAISEGGNGNQPQHF.

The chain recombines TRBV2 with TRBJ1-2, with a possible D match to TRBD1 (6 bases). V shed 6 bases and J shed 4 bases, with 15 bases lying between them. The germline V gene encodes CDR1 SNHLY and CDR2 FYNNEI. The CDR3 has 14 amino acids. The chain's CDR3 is CASSGGLDGYGYTF. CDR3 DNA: TGTGCCAGCAGCGGGGGGCTCGACGGCTATGGCTACACCTTC.

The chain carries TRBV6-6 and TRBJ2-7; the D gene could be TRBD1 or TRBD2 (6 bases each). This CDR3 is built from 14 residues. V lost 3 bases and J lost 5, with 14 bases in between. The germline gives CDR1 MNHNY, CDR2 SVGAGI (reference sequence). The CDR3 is CASSYGGRENEQYF. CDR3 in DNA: TGTGCCAGCAGTTATGGGGGGCGCGAGAACGAGCAGTACTTC.

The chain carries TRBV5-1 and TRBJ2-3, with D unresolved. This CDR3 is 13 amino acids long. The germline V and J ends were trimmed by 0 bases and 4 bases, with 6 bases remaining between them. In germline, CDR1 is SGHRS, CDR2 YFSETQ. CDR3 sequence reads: CASSLGFPDTQYF. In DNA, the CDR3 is TGCGCCAGCAGCTTGGGGTTTCCAGATACGCAGTATTTT.

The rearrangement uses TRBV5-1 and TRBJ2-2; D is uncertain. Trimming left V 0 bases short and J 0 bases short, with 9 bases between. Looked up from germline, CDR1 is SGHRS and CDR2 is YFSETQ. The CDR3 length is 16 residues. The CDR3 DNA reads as TGCGCCAGCAGCTTGGAGACGGTAACGAACACCGGGGAGCTGTTTTTT. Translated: CASSLETVTNTGELFF.

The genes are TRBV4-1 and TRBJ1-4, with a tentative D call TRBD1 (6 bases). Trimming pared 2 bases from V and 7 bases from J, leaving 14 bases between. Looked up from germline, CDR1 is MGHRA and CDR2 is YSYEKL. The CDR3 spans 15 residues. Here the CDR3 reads CASSQQLGTLEKLFF. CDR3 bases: TGCGCCAGCAGCCAACAACTCGGGACACTTGAAAAACTGTTTTTT.

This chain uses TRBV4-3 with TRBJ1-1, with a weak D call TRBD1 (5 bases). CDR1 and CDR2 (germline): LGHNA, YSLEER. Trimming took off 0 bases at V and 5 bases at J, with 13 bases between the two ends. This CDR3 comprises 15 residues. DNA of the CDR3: TGCGCCAGCAGCCAAGATGGCGGGGGTGTGACTGAAGCTTTCTTT. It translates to CASSQDGGGVTEAFF.

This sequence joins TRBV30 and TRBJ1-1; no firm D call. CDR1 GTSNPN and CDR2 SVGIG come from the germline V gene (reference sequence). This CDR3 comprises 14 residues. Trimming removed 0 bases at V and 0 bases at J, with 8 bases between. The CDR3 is CAWSVSALNTEAFF. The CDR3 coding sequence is TGTGCCTGGAGTGTGTCAGCGCTGAACACTGAAGCTTTCTTT.

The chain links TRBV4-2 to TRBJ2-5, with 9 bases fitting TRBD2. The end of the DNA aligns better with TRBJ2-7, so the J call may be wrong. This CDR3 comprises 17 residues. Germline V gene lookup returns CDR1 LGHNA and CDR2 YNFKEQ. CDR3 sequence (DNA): TGTGCCAGCAGCCTTTCATCGCGGGGGGGGAGCTCCTACGAGCAGTACTTC. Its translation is CASSLSSRGGSSYEQYF.

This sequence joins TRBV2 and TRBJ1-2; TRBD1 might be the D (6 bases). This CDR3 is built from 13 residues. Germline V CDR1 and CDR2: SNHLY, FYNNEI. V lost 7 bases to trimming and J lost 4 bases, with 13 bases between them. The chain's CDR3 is CASKTGKGYGYTF. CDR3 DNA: TGTGCCAGCAAAACAGGGAAGGGCTATGGCTACACCTTC.

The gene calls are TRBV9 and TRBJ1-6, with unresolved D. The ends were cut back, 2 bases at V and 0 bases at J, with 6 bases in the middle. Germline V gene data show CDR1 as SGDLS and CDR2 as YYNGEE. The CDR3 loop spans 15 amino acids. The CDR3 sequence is CASSVSDSYNSPLHF. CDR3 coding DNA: TGTGCCAGCAGCGTCTCGGACTCCTATAATTCACCCCTCCACTTT.

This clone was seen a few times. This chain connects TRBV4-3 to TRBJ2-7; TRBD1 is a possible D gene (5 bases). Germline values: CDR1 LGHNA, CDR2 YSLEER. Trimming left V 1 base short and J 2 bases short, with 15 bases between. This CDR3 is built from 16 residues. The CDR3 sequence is CASSQASLGAPYEQYF. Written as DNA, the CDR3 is TGCGCCAGCAGCCAAGCAAGTCTAGGGGCCCCCTACGAGCAGTACTTC.

The CDR3 loop is CATSKQDTYEQYF. Here the CDR3 DNA reads TGTGCCACCAGCAAACAGGACACCTACGAGCAGTACTTC. The J gene is TRBJ2-7, the V gene TRBV15, with D perhaps matching TRBD1 (5 bases). Trimming shortened V by 4 bases and J by 2 bases, and 9 bases separated the two germline ends. Germline V gene lookup returns CDR1 LNHNV and CDR2 YYDKDF (reference sequence). The CDR3 has 13 residues.

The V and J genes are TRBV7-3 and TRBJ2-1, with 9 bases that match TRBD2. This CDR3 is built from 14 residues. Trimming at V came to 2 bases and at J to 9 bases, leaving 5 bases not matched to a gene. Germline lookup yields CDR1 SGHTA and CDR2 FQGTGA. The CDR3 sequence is CASSLGGTSSEQFF. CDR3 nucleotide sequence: TGTGCCAGCAGCTTAGGAGGGACTAGCAGTGAGCAGTTCTTC.

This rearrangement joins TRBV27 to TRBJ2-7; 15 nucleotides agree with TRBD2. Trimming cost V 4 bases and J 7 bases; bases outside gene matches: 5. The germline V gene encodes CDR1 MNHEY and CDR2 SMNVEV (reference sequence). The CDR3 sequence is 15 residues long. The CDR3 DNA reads TGTGCCAGCAGTTCCCGGACTAGCGGGAGGGGAGAGCAGTACTTC. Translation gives CASSSRTSGRGEQYF.